Given below is one TCR beta chain in context. Its antigen is undetermined. Each CDR3 protein is one row after TCRdb ran MiXCR on the 5' RACE reads. The data hold about 630,000 distinct CDR3 sequences, with about 12% observed a single time. The data stem from a study of T cells after yellow fever vaccination. Study-level information: For low cell numbers, libraries were made with SMART-Seq v4 Ultra Low Input.

Study results and limitations: Peak timing came faster in the weaker secondary response, day 5 versus 15.

The CDR3 loop spans 15 amino acids. The germline V gene encodes CDR1 SGHVS and CDR2 FQNEAQ. The V and J ends lost 1 base and 2 bases respectively, with 11 bases between them. The chain is built from TRBV7-8 and TRBJ1-1, with TRBD1 as a possible D gene (6 bases). This clonotype was obtained from a young man who received the YFV17D yellow fever vaccine. The material sequenced was PBMCs, taken on the day of the yellow fever booster vaccination. CDR3 coding DNA: TGTGCCAGCAGCTTAGAGACAGGCGTTAACACTGAAGCTTTCTTT. Translating gives CASSLETGVNTEAFF. The complete variable domain, with remaining parts taken from reference TRBV7-8 and TRBJ1-1, reads GAGVSQSPRYKVAKRGQDVALRCDPISGHVSLFWYQQALGQGPEFLTYFQNEAQLDKSGLPSDRFFAERPEGSVSTLKIQRTQQEDSAVYLCASSLETGVNTEAFFGQGTRLTVV.